This TCR beta chain came from a study of T cells in Graves' hyperthyroidism and ophthalmopathy. This clonotype was recorded at least ten times. TCR beta CDR3 region amplification was performed from RNA transcripts. The HTBI primer set drove a first-round RT-PCR of the TCR CDR3. TCRdb re-called the multiplex PCR reads through MiXCR, storing one row per CDR3 protein. The repertoire consists of almost 350,000 distinct CDR3 sequences, with 15% to 20% occurring once and the leading ten covering around 15%. This CDR3 has 20 residues. CDR1 and CDR2 (germline): SGHRS, YFSETQ. Trimming at V came to 1 base and at J to 0 bases, leaving 11 bases not matched to a gene.

This sequence originates from a woman aged 40 to 50 with Graves' ophthalmopathy. The chain joins TRBV5-1 to TRBJ2-2; 11 positions match TRBD2. The material sequenced was blood. The CDR3: CASSLSRLAGPTTNTGELFF. The DNA of the CDR3 is TGCGCCAGCAGCTTGTCTCGACTAGCGGGACCAACGACGAACACCGGGGAGCTGTTTTTT.